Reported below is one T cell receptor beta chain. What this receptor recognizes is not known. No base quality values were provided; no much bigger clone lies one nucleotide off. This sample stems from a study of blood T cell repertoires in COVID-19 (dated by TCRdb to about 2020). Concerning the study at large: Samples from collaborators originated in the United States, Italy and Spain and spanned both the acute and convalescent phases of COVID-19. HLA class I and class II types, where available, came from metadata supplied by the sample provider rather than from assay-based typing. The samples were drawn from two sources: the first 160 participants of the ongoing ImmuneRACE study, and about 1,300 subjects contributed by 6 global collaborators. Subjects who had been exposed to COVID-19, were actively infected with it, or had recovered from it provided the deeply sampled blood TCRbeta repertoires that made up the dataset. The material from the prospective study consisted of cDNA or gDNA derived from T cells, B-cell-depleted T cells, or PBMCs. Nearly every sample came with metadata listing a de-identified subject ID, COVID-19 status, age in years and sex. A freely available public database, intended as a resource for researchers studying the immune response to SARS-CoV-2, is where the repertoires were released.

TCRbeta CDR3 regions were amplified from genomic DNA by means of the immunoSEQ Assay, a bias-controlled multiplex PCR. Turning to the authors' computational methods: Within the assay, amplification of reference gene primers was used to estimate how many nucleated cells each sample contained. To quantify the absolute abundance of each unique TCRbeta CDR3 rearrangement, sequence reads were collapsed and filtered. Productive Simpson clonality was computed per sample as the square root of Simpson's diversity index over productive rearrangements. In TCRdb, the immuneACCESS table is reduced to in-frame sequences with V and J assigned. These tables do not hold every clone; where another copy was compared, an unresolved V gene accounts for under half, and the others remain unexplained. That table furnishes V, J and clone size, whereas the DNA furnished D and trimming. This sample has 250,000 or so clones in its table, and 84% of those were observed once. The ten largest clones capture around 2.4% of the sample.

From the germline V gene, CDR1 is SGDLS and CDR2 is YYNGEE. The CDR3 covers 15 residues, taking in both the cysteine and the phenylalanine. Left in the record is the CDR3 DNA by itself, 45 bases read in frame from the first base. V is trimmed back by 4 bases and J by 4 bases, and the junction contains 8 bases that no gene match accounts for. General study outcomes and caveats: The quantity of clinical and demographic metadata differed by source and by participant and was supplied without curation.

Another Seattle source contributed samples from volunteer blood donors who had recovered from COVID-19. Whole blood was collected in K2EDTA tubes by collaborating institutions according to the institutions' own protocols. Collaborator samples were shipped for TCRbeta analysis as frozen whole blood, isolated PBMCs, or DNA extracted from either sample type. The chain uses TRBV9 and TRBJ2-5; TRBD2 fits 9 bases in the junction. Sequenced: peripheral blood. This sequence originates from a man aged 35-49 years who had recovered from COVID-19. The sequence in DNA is TGTGCCAGCAGCTCCAGCGGGGGGAGGTCAGAGACCCAGTACTTC. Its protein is CASSSSGGRSETQYF.